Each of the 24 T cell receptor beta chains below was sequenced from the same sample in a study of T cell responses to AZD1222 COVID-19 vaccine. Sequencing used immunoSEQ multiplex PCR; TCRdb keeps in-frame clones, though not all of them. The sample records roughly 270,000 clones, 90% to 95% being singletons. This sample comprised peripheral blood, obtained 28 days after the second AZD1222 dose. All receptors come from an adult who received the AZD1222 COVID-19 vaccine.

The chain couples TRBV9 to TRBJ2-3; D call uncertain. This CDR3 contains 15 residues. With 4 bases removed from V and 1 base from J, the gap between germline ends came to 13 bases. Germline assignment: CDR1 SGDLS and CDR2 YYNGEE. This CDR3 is CASSRFGRGTDTQYF. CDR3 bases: TGTGCCAGCAGCCGGTTCGGTCGTGGCACAGATACGCAGTATTTT.

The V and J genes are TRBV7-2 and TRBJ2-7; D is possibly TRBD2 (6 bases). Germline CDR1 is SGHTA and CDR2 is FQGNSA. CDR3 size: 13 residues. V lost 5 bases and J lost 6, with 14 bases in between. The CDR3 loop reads CASSPQLAGEQYF. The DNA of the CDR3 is TGTGCCAGCAGCCCGCAACTAGCAGGCGAGCAGTACTTC. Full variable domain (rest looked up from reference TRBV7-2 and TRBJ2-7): GAGVSQSPSNKVTEKGKDVELRCDPISGHTALYWYRQSLGQGLEFLIYFQGNSAPDKSGLPSDRFSAERTGGSVSTLTIQRTQQEDSAVYLCASSPQLAGEQYFGPGTRLTVT.

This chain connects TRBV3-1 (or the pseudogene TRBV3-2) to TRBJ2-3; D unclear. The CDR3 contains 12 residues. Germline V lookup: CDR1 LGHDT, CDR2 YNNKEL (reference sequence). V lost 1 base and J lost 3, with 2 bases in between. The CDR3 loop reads CASSQGTDTQYF. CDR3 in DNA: TGTGCCAGCAGCCAAGGGACAGATACGCAGTATTTT.

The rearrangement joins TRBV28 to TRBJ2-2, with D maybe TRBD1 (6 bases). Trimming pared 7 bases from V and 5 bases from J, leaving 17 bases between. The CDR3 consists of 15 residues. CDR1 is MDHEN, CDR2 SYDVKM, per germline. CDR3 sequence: CASTYTGLWTGELFF. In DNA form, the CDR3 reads TGTGCCAGCACCTATACAGGGTTGTGGACCGGGGAGCTGTTTTTT. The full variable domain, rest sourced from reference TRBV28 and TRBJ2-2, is DVKVTQSSRYLVKRTGEKVFLECVQDMDHENMFWYRQDPGLGLRLIYFSYDVKMKEKGDIPEGYSVSREKKERFSLILESASTNQTSMYLCASTYTGLWTGELFFGEGSRLTVL.

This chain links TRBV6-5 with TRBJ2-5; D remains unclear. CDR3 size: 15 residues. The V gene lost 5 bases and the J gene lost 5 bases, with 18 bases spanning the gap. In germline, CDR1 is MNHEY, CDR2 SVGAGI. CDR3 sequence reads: CASSTIGLIGETQYF. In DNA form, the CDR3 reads TGTGCCAGCAGTACTATCGGGCTAATTGGGGAGACCCAGTACTTC.

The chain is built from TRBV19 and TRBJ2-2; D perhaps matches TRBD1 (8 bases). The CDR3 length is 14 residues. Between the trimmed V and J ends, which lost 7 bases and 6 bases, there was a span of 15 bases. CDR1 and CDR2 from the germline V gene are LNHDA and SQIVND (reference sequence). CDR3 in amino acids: CASKDRGGSGELFF. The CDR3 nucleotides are TGTGCCAGTAAAGACAGGGGAGGGTCCGGGGAGCTGTTTTTT.

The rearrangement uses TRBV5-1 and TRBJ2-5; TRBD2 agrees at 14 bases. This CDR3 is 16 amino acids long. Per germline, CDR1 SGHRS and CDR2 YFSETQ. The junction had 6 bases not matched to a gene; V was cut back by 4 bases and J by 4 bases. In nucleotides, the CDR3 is TGCGCCAGCAGCCAGACTAGCGGGAGGGGGAGAGAGACCCAGTACTTC. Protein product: CASSQTSGRGRETQYF.

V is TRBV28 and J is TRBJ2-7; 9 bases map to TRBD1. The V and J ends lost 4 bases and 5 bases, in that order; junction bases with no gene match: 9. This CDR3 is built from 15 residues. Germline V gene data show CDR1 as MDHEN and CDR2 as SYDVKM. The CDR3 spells CASSSPGQGTNEQYF. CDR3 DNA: TGTGCCAGCAGTTCCCCGGGACAGGGTACCAACGAGCAGTACTTC.

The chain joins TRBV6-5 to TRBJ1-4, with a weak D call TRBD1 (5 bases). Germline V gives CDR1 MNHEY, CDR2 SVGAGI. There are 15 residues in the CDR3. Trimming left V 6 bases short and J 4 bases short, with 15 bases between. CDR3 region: CASSVRGVLNEKLFF. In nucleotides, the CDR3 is TGTGCCAGCAGCGTAAGGGGAGTACTTAATGAAAAACTGTTTTTT.

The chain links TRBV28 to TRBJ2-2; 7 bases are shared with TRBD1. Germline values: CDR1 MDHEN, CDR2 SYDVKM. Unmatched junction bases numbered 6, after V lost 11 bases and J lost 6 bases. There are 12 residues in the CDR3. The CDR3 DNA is TGTGCCTCCTCGCAGGGGGCCGGGGAGCTGTTTTTT. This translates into CASSQGAGELFF.

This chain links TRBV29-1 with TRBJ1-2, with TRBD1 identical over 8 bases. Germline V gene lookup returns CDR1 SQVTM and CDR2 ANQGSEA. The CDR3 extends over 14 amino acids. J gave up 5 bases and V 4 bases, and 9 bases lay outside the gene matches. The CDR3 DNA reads TGCAGCGTTGTATCACCGGACAGGGAGTATGGCTACACCTTC. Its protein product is CSVVSPDREYGYTF.

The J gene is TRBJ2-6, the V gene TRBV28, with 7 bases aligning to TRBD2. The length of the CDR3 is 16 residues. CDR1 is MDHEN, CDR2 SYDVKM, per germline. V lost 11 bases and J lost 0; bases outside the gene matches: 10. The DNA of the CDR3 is TGTGCCGCGGGGGTCAGCCACCTCTCTGGGGCCAACGTCCTGACTTTC. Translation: CAAGVSHLSGANVLTF.

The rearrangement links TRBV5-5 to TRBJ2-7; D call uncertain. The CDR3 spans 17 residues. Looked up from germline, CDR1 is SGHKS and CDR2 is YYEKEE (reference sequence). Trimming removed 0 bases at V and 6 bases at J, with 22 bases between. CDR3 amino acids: CASSLGLPQVSRIEQYF. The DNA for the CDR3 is TGTGCCAGCAGCTTGGGCCTGCCTCAAGTCTCAAGAATCGAGCAGTACTTC.

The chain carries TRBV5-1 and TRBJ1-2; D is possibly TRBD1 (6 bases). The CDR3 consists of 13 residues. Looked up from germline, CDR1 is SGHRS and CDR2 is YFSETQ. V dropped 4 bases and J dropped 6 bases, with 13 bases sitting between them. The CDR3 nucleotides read TGCGCCAGCAGCGTAACAGCAGGGGATGGCTACACCTTC. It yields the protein CASSVTAGDGYTF.

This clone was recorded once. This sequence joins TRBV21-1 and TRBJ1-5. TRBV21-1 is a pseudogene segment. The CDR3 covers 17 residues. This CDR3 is CASSFGPRGTSNQPQHF. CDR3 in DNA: TGTGCCAGCAGCTTTGGGCCTAGAGGGACTAGCAATCAGCCCCAGCATTTT.

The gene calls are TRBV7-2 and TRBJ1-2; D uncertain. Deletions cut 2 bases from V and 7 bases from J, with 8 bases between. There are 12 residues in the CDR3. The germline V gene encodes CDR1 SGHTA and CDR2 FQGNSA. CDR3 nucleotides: TGTGCCAGCAGCTTACTCCGTCGTGGCTACACCTTC. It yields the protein CASSLLRRGYTF.

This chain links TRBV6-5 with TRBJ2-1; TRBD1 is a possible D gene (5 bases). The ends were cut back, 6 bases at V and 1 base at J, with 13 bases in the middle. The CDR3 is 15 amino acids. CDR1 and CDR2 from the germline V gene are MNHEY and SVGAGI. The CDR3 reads CASRRQPPSYNEQFF. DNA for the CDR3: TGTGCCAGCAGACGACAGCCCCCGTCCTACAATGAGCAGTTCTTC.

Here the CDR3 DNA reads TGTGCCGCCGGCCCGGGACAGAACCCCCACGAGCAGTACTTC. This sequence encodes CAAGPGQNPHEQYF. J is TRBJ2-7 and V is TRBV28, with 7 bases identical to TRBD1. Looked up from germline, CDR1 is MDHEN and CDR2 is SYDVKM. With 11 bases clipped from V and 5 bases from J, the junction kept 15 bases outside the gene matches. The CDR3 totals 14 residues.

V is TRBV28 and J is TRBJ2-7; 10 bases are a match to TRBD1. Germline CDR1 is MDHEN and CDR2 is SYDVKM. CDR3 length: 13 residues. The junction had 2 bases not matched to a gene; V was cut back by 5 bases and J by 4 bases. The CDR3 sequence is CASSRDRGYEQYF. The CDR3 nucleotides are TGTGCCAGCAGTAGGGACAGGGGTTACGAGCAGTACTTC.

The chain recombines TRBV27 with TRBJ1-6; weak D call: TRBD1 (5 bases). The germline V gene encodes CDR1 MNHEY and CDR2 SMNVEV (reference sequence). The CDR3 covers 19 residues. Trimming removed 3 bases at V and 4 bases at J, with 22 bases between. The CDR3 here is CASSLRWYREGRYNSPLHF. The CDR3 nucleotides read TGTGCCAGCAGTTTGAGGTGGTACCGGGAGGGGAGGTATAATTCACCCCTCCACTTT.

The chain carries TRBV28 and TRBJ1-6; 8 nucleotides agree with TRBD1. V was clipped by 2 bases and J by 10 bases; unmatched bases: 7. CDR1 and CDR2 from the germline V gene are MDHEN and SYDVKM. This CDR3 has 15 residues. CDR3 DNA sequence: TGTGCCAGCAGTTTAGGTTACAGGGGGGGATCACCCCTCCACTTT. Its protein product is CASSLGYRGGSPLHF.

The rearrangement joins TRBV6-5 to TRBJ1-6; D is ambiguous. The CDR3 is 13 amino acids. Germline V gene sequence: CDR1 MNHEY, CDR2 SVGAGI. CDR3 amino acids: CAVGSSYNSPLHF. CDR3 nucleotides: TGTGCGGTAGGGAGCTCCTATAATTCACCCCTCCACTTT.

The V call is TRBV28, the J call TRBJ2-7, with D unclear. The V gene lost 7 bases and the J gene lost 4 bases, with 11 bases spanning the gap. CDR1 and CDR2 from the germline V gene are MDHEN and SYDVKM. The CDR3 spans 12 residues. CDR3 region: CASNSFLYEQYF. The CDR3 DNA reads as TGTGCCAGCAACTCGTTCTTGTACGAGCAGTACTTC.

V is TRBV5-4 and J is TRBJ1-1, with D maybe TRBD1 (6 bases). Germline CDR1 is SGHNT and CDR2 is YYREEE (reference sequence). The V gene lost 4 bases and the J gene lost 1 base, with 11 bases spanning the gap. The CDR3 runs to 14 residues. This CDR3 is CASSPGTRNTEAFF. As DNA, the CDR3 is TGTGCCAGCAGCCCCGGGACACGGAACACTGAAGCTTTCTTT.